These 6 T cell receptor beta chains were all obtained from the same sample, sequenced in a study of response to subunit inactivated influenza vaccine. TCRdb used MiXCR to reprocess the RT-PCR reads, holding one entry per CDR3 protein. The sample has about 700,000 distinct CDR3 sequences; approximately 13% are singletons. Sequenced material: PBMCs from blood, taken roughly 15 days before vaccination. Receptor source: a man between 50 and 59 years old who received an inactivated influenza vaccine.

This clonotype has more than one count but fewer than ten. The CDR3 nucleotides are TGTGCCAGCAGTTATCAAGGGTCGGAGACCCAGTACTTC. This sequence encodes CASSYQGSETQYF. The chain is built from TRBV6-2 or TRBV6-3 and TRBJ2-5; D is uncertain. The CDR3 runs to 13 residues. Per germline, CDR1 MNHEY and CDR2 SVGEGT. V lost 3 bases, J lost 5 bases, and 10 bases lay in between.

The V call is TRBV12-3 or TRBV12-4, the J call TRBJ1-1, with 8 bases lining up with TRBD1. CDR3 size: 14 residues. Trimming removed 8 bases from V and 4 bases from J; junction bases left unmatched: 9. The CDR3 nucleotides are TGTGCCAGCGGGATTGGACAGGGCGGCACTGAAGCTTTCTTT. It yields the protein CASGIGQGGTEAFF.

This clonotype was counted only a few times. The chain combines TRBV4-2 with TRBJ1-2; D is undetermined. Per the germline V gene, CDR1 is LGHNA and CDR2 is YNFKEQ. Trimming removed 1 base at V and 4 bases at J, with 10 bases between. The CDR3 covers 14 residues. The CDR3: CASSQGVGSYGYTF. In DNA, the CDR3 is TGTGCCAGCAGCCAAGGTGTGGGAAGCTATGGCTACACCTTC.

V is TRBV5-5 and J is TRBJ2-5; D may be TRBD1 (6 bases). The CDR3 loop spans 16 amino acids. V gave up 4 bases and J gave up 1 base, with 17 bases separating them. The germline V gene encodes CDR1 SGHKS and CDR2 YYEKEE (reference sequence). The CDR3 is CASSTLPDSSQETQYF. The CDR3 DNA reads as TGTGCCAGCAGCACACTACCGGACAGCTCCCAAGAGACCCAGTACTTC.

The chain joins TRBV7-2 to TRBJ2-1, with 12 nucleotides matching TRBD2. Germline V gene lookup returns CDR1 SGHTA and CDR2 FQGNSA. With V trimmed by 5 bases and J by 4 bases, 9 bases remained unmatched. This CDR3 has 17 amino acids. CDR3 nucleotide sequence: TGTGCCAGCAGCGAAAGACTAGCGGGGGATTTATACAATGAGCAGTTCTTC. This sequence encodes CASSERLAGDLYNEQFF.

In its sample, this clonotype was seen many times. The V gene is TRBV7-2, the J gene TRBJ2-3; D remains unclear. Looked up from germline, CDR1 is SGHTA and CDR2 is FQGNSA. This CDR3 spans 13 amino acids. Trimming pared 1 base from V and 7 bases from J, leaving 9 bases between. The CDR3 bases are TGTGCCAGCAGCTTAGGAGGAATTAATACGCAGTATTTT. This gives the protein CASSLGGINTQYF.